Each of the 26 T cell receptor beta chains below was sequenced from the same sample in a study of shared clonotypes between healthy human individuals. The naive CD8 fraction comprised CD45RO-negative cells positively selected for CCR7 and excluded terminally differentiated effector memory CD45RA+ cells. Sequencing used immunoSEQ multiplex PCR; TCRdb keeps in-frame clones, though not all of them. The sample has a few million clones, over 85% seen once. The sequenced sample consisted of naive CD8+ T cells from PBMCs. All receptors come from a man between 18 and 29 years old in good health. Some clones in this sample may be carry-over from other donors' samples.

This clone was recorded only once. V and J are TRBV7-9 and TRBJ2-7; D is possibly TRBD1 (6 bases). V shed 3 bases and J shed 2 bases, with 11 bases lying between them. Germline values: CDR1 SEHNR, CDR2 FQNEAQ (reference sequence). There are 14 residues in the CDR3. Here the CDR3 DNA reads TGTGCCAGCAGCTTTTCAGGGGTTCCCTACGAGCAGTACTTC. Its translation: CASSFSGVPYEQYF.

The rearrangement joins TRBV27 to TRBJ1-5; no definite D call. The CDR3 has 13 amino acids. The germline gives CDR1 MNHEY, CDR2 SMNVEV (reference sequence). The ends were cut back, 2 bases at V and 9 bases at J, with 11 bases in the middle. The CDR3 is CASSLIMGRPQHF. As DNA, the CDR3 is TGTGCCAGCAGTTTAATTATGGGGAGGCCCCAGCATTTT.

The gene calls are TRBV6-6 and TRBJ1-5; 12 nucleotides align to TRBD1. The V gene's germline CDR1 is MNHNY and CDR2 SVGAGI (reference sequence). The length of the CDR3 is 15 residues. The V and J ends lost 6 bases and 5 bases, in that order; junction bases with no gene match: 5. CDR3 DNA sequence: TGTGCCAGCAGCCGGGACAGGGGGCAAGATCAGCCCCAGCATTTT. This gives the protein CASSRDRGQDQPQHF.

With regard to this clone: Distinct nucleotide sequences in the sample also encode this CDR3. J is TRBJ2-1 and V is TRBV7-6; D uncertain. V lost 0 bases and J lost 0, with 9 bases in between. The germline CDR1 and CDR2 sequences are SGHVS and FNYEAQ. This CDR3 has 16 amino acids. DNA of the CDR3: TGTGCCAGCAGCTTAGCGGCCGTGAGCTCCTACAATGAGCAGTTCTTC. Its translation is CASSLAAVSSYNEQFF.

There are a few counts of this clone. The chain recombines TRBV28 with TRBJ1-3; the D is unclear. The germline V gene encodes CDR1 MDHEN and CDR2 SYDVKM. The CDR3 sequence is 14 residues long. Trimming took off 7 bases at V and 3 bases at J, with 13 bases between the two ends. The CDR3 here is CASIHRADGNTIYF. The CDR3 DNA follows: TGTGCCAGCATCCATCGGGCGGATGGAAACACCATATATTTT.

The chain combines TRBV5-5 with TRBJ2-7; D possibly corresponds to TRBD1 (5 bases). The ends were cut back, 0 bases at V and 6 bases at J, with 7 bases in the middle. The CDR3 runs to 12 residues. The V gene's germline CDR1 is SGHKS and CDR2 YYEKEE (reference sequence). DNA for the CDR3: TGTGCCAGCAGCTTGGTAAGGGGCGAGCAGTACTTC. Protein sequence: CASSLVRGEQYF.

CDR3 amino acids: CSTTVPLGTEAFF. The DNA of the CDR3 is TGCAGTACAACGGTTCCCTTGGGGACTGAAGCTTTCTTT. The chain is built from TRBV29-1 and TRBJ1-1; no firm D call. Germline V gene lookup returns CDR1 SQVTM and CDR2 ANQGSEA. This CDR3 is 13 amino acids long.

This chain links TRBV4-3 with TRBJ1-3; D not certain. The CDR3 is 17 residues long. Germline values: CDR1 LGHNA, CDR2 YSLEER. V was clipped by 4 bases and J by 4 bases, with 20 bases between them. CDR3 in amino acids: CASSLLTGALAGNTIYF. The CDR3 bases are TGCGCCAGCAGCCTATTGACGGGAGCCTTGGCAGGAAACACCATATATTTT.

A note on this clone: At the DNA level, this CDR3 is encoded by other sequences in the same sample as well. The chain joins TRBV7-9 to TRBJ2-5; D uncertain. Trimming removed 3 bases at V and 5 bases at J, with 10 bases between. This CDR3 has 13 amino acids. Per the germline V gene, CDR1 is SEHNR and CDR2 is FQNEAQ (reference sequence). CDR3 region: CASSLGGLETQYF. In DNA form, the CDR3 reads TGTGCCAGCAGCTTGGGCGGTTTGGAGACCCAGTACTTC.

The chain recombines TRBV27 with TRBJ2-1, with 8 bases aligning to TRBD1. CDR1 and CDR2 (germline): MNHEY, SMNVEV (reference sequence). The CDR3 loop spans 13 amino acids. V trimming: 8 bases; J trimming: 4 bases; junction bases outside the gene matches: 4. CDR3 in amino acids: CASGQGAYNEQFF. The CDR3, as DNA: TGTGCCAGCGGACAGGGAGCTTACAATGAGCAGTTCTTC.

The V call is TRBV5-6, the J call TRBJ1-4, with a possible D match to TRBD1 (5 bases). V dropped 4 bases and J dropped 8 bases, with 18 bases sitting between them. The CDR3 spans 15 residues. Germline CDR1 SGHDT, CDR2 YYEEEE. In nucleotides, the CDR3 is TGTGCCAGCAGCGGACCCGGGACCTACCCGGAAAAACTGTTTTTT. It encodes CASSGPGTYPEKLFF.

The rearrangement uses TRBV7-9 and TRBJ1-2, with a tentative D call TRBD1 (5 bases). The germline CDR1 and CDR2 sequences are SEHNR and FQNEAQ (reference sequence). The CDR3 has 17 amino acids. V lost 3 bases to trimming and J lost 6 bases, with 23 bases between them. Here the CDR3 reads CASSFAPAGGVVHGYTF. CDR3 DNA: TGTGCCAGCAGCTTTGCCCCTGCTGGGGGAGTGGTCCATGGCTACACCTTC.

The chain has TRBV27 and TRBJ2-2; 8 bases match TRBD2. Germline CDR1 is MNHEY and CDR2 is SMNVEV (reference sequence). After removal of 5 bases from V and 7 bases from J, the junction contained 6 bases not matched to a gene. This CDR3 has 14 amino acids. CDR3 bases: TGTGCCAGCAGTCCCGGGAGGGCCGGCGGGGAGCTGTTTTTT. It yields the protein CASSPGRAGGELFF.

The J gene is TRBJ2-1, the V gene TRBV27; 8 bases map to TRBD1. There are 17 residues in the CDR3. The V segment lost 5 bases and the J segment 4 bases; nucleotides outside the gene matches: 13. The germline gives CDR1 MNHEY, CDR2 SMNVEV (reference sequence). This CDR3 reads CASSPLGQEGPYNEQFF. The CDR3 DNA sequence: TGTGCCAGCAGTCCATTGGGACAGGAAGGACCTTACAATGAGCAGTTCTTC.

The CDR3: CASSPGWTGGVYGYTF. CDR3 coding DNA: TGCGCCAGCAGCCCCGGTTGGACAGGGGGGGTCTATGGCTACACCTTC. The V gene is TRBV4-1, the J gene TRBJ1-2; 10 bases fit TRBD1. After removal of 4 bases from V and 4 bases from J, the junction contained 9 bases not matched to a gene. This CDR3 region has 16 residues. The germline CDR1 and CDR2 sequences are MGHRA and YSYEKL.

The chain has TRBV28 and TRBJ1-2; 12 nucleotides agree with TRBD1. Germline assignment: CDR1 MDHEN and CDR2 SYDVKM. V trimming: 5 bases; J trimming: 2 bases; junction bases outside the gene matches: 9. The CDR3 spans 17 residues. The CDR3 region has the DNA TGTGCCAGCAGTGAGGGGACAGGGGGCGCGTTCAACTATGGCTACACCTTC. It codes for CASSEGTGGAFNYGYTF.

This rearrangement joins TRBV7-9 to TRBJ1-2, with TRBD1 as a possible D gene (5 bases). V lost 1 base and J 4 bases, leaving 16 bases between the germline ends. This CDR3 is built from 16 residues. Germline CDR1 is SEHNR and CDR2 is FQNEAQ (reference sequence). CDR3 bases: TGTGCCAGCAGCTTAGATTACGGGGCACCCCTCTATGGCTACACCTTC. It translates to CASSLDYGAPLYGYTF.

This rearrangement joins TRBV7-8 to TRBJ2-3; D is ambiguous. Trimming took off 1 base at V and 1 base at J, with 9 bases between the two ends. The CDR3 covers 15 residues. Germline V gives CDR1 SGHVS, CDR2 FQNEAQ. The CDR3: CASSLVGQRTDTQYF. The CDR3 coding sequence is TGTGCCAGCAGCTTAGTCGGGCAACGCACAGATACGCAGTATTTT.

V is TRBV6-6 and J is TRBJ2-7, with 7 bases matching TRBD1. J was trimmed by 5 bases and V by 5 bases; bases with no gene match: 3. CDR3 length: 12 residues. In germline, CDR1 is MNHNY, CDR2 SVGAGI (reference sequence). CDR3 DNA sequence: TGTGCCAGCAGTACCGGGACAGACGAGCAGTACTTC. The encoded protein is CASSTGTDEQYF.

V gene TRBV7-6 combines with J gene TRBJ2-3; the match to TRBD2 covers 7 bases. Germline assignment: CDR1 SGHVS and CDR2 FNYEAQ. The CDR3 length is 17 residues. V lost 4 bases and J lost 3; bases outside the gene matches: 13. The CDR3 sequence is CASSSDYWRESTDTQYF. CDR3 DNA sequence: TGTGCCAGCAGCTCCGACTACTGGCGGGAGAGTACAGATACGCAGTATTTT.

The gene calls are TRBV7-2 and TRBJ2-7; a possible D gene is TRBD2 (6 bases). V gave up 1 base and J gave up 3 bases, with 13 bases separating them. In germline, CDR1 is SGHTA, CDR2 FQGNSA. There are 15 residues in the CDR3. CDR3 DNA sequence: TGTGCCAGCAGCTTAGGAACGGGAGTGGGCTACGAGCAGTACTTC. It encodes CASSLGTGVGYEQYF.

CDR3 bases: TGTGCCAGTAGTAGAACCCAGGGACACGAGCAGTACTTC. It yields the protein CASSRTQGHEQYF. V usage is TRBV19 and J usage is TRBJ2-7; perhaps D is TRBD1 or TRBD2 (5 bases each). Germline V gene sequence: CDR1 LNHDA, CDR2 SQIVND (reference sequence). Trimming took off 4 bases at V and 5 bases at J, with 12 bases between the two ends. CDR3 length equals 13 residues.

This chain links TRBV19 with TRBJ1-1; no firm D call. Germline V gives CDR1 LNHDA, CDR2 SQIVND (reference sequence). The germline V and J ends were trimmed by 5 bases and 8 bases, with 15 bases remaining between them. The CDR3 is 13 residues long. The CDR3 reads CASSSWTSFEAFF. The CDR3 region has the DNA TGTGCCAGTAGTTCTTGGACTAGCTTCGAAGCTTTCTTT.

V and J are TRBV7-9 and TRBJ1-2; 7 bases agree with TRBD1. Looked up from germline, CDR1 is SEHNR and CDR2 is FQNEAQ (reference sequence). The CDR3 consists of 14 residues. After removal of 5 bases from V and 3 bases from J, the junction contained 6 bases not matched to a gene. The CDR3 nucleotides read TGTGCCAGCAGCGCGGACAGGTTCTACTATGGCTACACCTTC. This translates into CASSADRFYYGYTF.

The chain combines TRBV5-1 with TRBJ1-1; no firm D call. CDR1 is SGHRS and CDR2 is YFSETQ in the germline V gene. The CDR3 spans 15 residues. V was trimmed by 4 bases and J by 4 bases, leaving 17 bases between them. CDR3 bases: TGCGCCAGCAGCCTTGAGGAACATGGTTTCACTGAAGCTTTCTTT. This encodes CASSLEEHGFTEAFF.

The chain recombines TRBV28 with TRBJ1-1; unclear D gene. Trimming took 3 bases from V and 3 from J, leaving 20 bases between them. This CDR3 region has 17 residues. Germline V gene sequence: CDR1 MDHEN, CDR2 SYDVKM. CDR3 DNA: TGTGCCAGCAGTTTCCCATCTCTCCAAGAAGGGCACACTGAAGCTTTCTTT. Amino acids: CASSFPSLQEGHTEAFF.